A selection of T cell receptor beta chains follows, all from one sample in a study of cytomegalovirus exposure and HLA in healthy donors. Profiled with immunoSEQ multiplex PCR; TCRdb holds only in-frame clones, not every one. The table includes about 280,000 clones, 70% to 90% detected once. Sequencing was performed on PBMCs. The receptors stem from a woman between 18 and 29 years old in good health and CMV-seronegative. Each CDR3 is given with its conserved first and last residue. The D gene is left open where the match is weak. Only some rows state a clone size, as once, few, many or a class for expanded clones.

J,size,V,D,CDR3,DNA
TRBJ1-1,NA,TRBV2,NA,CASSSQAEGTEAFF,TGTGCCAGCAGTTCTCAGGCGGAGGGCACTGAAGCTTTCTTT
TRBJ2-3,NA,TRBV30,TRBD2,CAWNPMGRGGTDTQYF,TGTGCCTGGAACCCCATGGGGCGGGGGGGCACAGATACGCAGTATTTT
TRBJ2-7,NA,TRBV19,TRBD2,CASSIRRGDYEQYF,TGTGCCAGTAGTATCAGGCGGGGGGACTACGAGCAGTACTTC
TRBJ1-1,NA,TRBV29-1,TRBD1,CSVEARDRSLNTEAFF,TGCAGCGTTGAGGCTCGGGACAGAAGCCTGAACACTGAAGCTTTCTTT
TRBJ2-3,NA,TRBV5-1,NA,CASSPGLGITDTQYF,TGCGCCAGCAGTCCCGGACTCGGGATCACAGATACGCAGTATTTT
TRBJ1-1,NA,TRBV11-2,NA,CASSFVLGGATEAFF,TGTGCCAGCAGCTTCGTTCTGGGGGGTGCCACTGAAGCTTTCTTT
TRBJ2-6,NA,TRBV9,TRBD2,CASGPSGVSGANVLTF,TGTGCCAGCGGGCCTAGCGGGGTTTCTGGGGCCAACGTCCTGACTTTC
TRBJ2-3,NA,TRBV16,NA,CASSQSVRYGTDTQYF,TGTGCCAGCAGCCAATCGGTCAGGTACGGAACAGATACGCAGTATTTT
TRBJ2-1,NA,TRBV9,TRBD2,CASSVDLSGVSSYNEQFF,TGTGCCAGCAGCGTAGATCTTAGCGGGGTGAGCTCCTACAATGAGCAGTTCTTC
TRBJ2-1,NA,TRBV10-1,TRBD2,CASSLAGGYNEQFF,TGCGCCAGCAGTTTAGCGGGGGGCTACAATGAGCAGTTCTTC
TRBJ1-4,NA,TRBV27,TRBD1,CASSFRQGVELFF,TGTGCCAGCAGTTTCCGACAGGGGGTTGAACTGTTTTTT
TRBJ1-2,few,TRBV7-3,NA,CASSLRGGPYGYTF,TGTGCCAGCAGCTTAAGGGGGGGGCCTTATGGCTACACCTTC
TRBJ1-2,NA,TRBV9,NA,CASSVDFGDGGRDYGYTF,TGTGCCAGCAGCGTAGATTTTGGTGACGGGGGACGGGACTATGGCTACACCTTC
TRBJ2-7,NA,TRBV30,TRBD1,CAWTVRGLYEQYF,TGTGCCTGGACGGTCAGGGGGCTCTACGAGCAGTACTTC
TRBJ2-7,once,TRBV19,TRBD1,CASSTTGTGVSEQYF,TGTGCCAGTAGTACTACCGGGACAGGGGTATCCGAGCAGTACTTC
TRBJ1-1,NA,TRBV18,NA,CASSPSQFQGSGTEAFF,TGTGCCAGCTCACCATCACAGTTTCAGGGGAGCGGCACTGAAGCTTTCTTT
TRBJ1-2,NA,TRBV25-1,NA,CAIQVLWGYTF,TGTGCCATACAGGTACTGTGGGGCTACACCTTC
TRBJ2-5,once,TRBV9,NA,CASSPHYGGPQETQYF,TGTGCCAGCAGCCCCCACTATGGGGGCCCACAAGAGACCCAGTACTTC
TRBJ1-2,NA,TRBV4-1,NA,CASSQVPSTPIANYGYTF,TGCGCCAGCAGCCAAGTGCCATCGACACCAATAGCTAACTATGGCTACACCTTC
TRBJ2-7,NA,TRBV2,NA,CASSDLRGYYEQYF,TGTGCCAGCAGTGACTTACGGGGATACTACGAGCAGTACTTC
TRBJ2-5,once,TRBV20-1,NA,CSGGLQETQYF,TGCAGTGGAGGACTACAAGAGACCCAGTACTTC
TRBJ1-2,NA,TRBV6-6,TRBD1,CASSMGTVLNYGYTF,TGTGCCAGCAGTATGGGGACAGTCCTTAACTATGGCTACACCTTC
TRBJ1-1,NA,TRBV6-1,TRBD1,CASRASDRNEAFF,TGTGCCAGCCGCGCATCGGACAGGAATGAAGCTTTCTTT
TRBJ1-2,once,TRBV6-5,NA,CASSYSGEGRGYTF,TGTGCCAGCAGTTACTCGGGCGAGGGGCGGGGGTACACCTTC
TRBJ1-5,once,TRBV12-5,TRBD1,CASGLAGGLDQPQHF,TGTGCTAGTGGTTTGGCAGGGGGTTTGGATCAGCCCCAGCATTTT